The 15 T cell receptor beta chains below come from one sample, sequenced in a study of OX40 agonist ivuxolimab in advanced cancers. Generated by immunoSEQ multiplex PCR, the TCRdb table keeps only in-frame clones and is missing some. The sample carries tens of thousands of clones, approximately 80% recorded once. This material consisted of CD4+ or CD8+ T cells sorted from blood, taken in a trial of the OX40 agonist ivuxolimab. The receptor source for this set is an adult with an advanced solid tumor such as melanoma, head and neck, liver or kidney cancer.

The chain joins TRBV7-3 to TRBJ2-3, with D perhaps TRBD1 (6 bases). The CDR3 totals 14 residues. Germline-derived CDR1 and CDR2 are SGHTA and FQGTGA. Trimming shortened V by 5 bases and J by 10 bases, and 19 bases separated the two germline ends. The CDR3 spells CASSPDYRYRAQYF. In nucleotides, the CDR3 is TGTGCCAGCAGCCCTGATTACAGGTACAGGGCGCAGTATTTT. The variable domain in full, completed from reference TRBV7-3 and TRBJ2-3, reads GAGVSQTPSNKVTEKGKYVELRCDPISGHTALYWYRQSLGQGPEFLIYFQGTGAADDSGLPNDRFFAVRPEGSVSTLKIQRTERGDSAVYLCASSPDYRYRAQYFGPGTRLTVL.

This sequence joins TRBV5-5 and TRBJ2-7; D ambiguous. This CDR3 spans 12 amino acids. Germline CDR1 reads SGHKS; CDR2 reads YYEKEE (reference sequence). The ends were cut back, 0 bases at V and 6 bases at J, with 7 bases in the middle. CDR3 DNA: TGTGCCAGCAGCTTGGAAGTTGGCGAGCAGTACTTC. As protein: CASSLEVGEQYF.

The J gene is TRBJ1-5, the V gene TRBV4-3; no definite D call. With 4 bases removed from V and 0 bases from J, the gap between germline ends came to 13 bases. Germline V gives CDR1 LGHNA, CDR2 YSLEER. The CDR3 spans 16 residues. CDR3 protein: CASSLFREDSNQPQHF. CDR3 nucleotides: TGCGCCAGCAGCCTCTTCCGGGAGGATAGCAATCAGCCCCAGCATTTT.

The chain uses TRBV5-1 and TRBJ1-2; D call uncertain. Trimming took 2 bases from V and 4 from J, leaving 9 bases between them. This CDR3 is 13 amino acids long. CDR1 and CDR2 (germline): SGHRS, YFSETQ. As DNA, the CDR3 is TGCGCCAGCAGCTTTGAGGAGGGCTATGGCTACACCTTC. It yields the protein CASSFEEGYGYTF.

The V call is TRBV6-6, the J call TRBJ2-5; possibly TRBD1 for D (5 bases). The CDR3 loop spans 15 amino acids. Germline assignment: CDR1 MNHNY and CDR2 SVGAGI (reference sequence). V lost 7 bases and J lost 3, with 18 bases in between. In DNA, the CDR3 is TGTGCCAGCACCAAACCGGTGGGGCCCAAAGAGACCCAGTACTTC. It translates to CASTKPVGPKETQYF.

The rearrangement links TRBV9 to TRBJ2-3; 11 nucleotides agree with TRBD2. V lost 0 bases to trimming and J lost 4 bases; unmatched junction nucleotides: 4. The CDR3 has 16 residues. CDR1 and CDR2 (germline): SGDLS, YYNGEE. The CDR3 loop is CASSVASGGLADTQYF. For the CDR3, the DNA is TGTGCCAGCAGCGTAGCTAGCGGGGGGTTGGCAGATACGCAGTATTTT.

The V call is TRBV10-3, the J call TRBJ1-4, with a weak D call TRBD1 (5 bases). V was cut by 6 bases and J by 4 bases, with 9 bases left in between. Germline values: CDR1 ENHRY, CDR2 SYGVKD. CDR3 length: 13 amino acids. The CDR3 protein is CAIRQQGNEKLFF. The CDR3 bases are TGTGCCATCAGACAGCAGGGTAATGAAAAACTGTTTTTT.

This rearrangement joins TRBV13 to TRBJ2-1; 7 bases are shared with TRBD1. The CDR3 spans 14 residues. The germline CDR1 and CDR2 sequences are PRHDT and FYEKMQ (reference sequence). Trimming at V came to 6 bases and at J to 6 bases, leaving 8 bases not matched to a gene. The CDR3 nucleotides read TGTGCCAGCAGTCTGTCAGGGGGACCCAATGAGCAGTTCTTC. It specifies CASSLSGGPNEQFF. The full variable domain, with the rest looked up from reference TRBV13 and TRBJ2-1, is AAGVIQSPRHLIKEKRETATLKCYPIPRHDTVYWYQQGPGQDPQFLISFYEKMQSDKGSIPDRFSAQQFSDYHSELNMSSLELGDSALYFCASSLSGGPNEQFFGPGTRLTVL.

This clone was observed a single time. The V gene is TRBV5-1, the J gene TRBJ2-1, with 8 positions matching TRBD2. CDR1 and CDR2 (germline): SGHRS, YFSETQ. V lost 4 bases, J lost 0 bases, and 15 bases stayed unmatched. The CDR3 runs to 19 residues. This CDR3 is CASSPGGGRHYSSYNEQFF. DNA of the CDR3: TGCGCCAGCAGCCCCGGGGGGGGGCGACATTATAGCTCCTACAATGAGCAGTTCTTC.

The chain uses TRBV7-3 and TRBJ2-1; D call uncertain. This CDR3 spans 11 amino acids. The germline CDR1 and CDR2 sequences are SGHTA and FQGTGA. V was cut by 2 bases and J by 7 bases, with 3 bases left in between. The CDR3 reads CASSLGNEQFF. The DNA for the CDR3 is TGTGCCAGCAGCTTAGGAAATGAGCAGTTCTTC.

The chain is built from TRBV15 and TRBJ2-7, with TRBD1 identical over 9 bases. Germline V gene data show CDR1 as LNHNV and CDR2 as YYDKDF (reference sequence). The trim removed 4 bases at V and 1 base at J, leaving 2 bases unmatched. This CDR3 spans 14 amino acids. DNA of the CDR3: TGTGCCACCAGCATGGGGACAGGGTCCTACGAGCAGTACTTC. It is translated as CATSMGTGSYEQYF.

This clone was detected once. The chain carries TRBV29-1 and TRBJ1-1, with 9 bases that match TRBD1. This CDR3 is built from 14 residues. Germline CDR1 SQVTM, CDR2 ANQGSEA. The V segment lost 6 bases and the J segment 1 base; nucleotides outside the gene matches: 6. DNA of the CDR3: TGCAGCGTCGGGACAGGGACGTGGAACACTGAAGCTTTCTTT. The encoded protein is CSVGTGTWNTEAFF.

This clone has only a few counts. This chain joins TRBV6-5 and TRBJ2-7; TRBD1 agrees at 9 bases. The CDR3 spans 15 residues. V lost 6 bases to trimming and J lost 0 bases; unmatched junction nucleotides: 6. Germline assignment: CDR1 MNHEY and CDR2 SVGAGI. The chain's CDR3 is CASSRGTGSSYEQYF. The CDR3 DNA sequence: TGTGCCAGCAGCCGCGGGACAGGGAGCTCCTACGAGCAGTACTTC.

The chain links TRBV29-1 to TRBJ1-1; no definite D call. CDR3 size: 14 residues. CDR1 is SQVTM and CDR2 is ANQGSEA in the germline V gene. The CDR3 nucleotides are TGCAGTGGTGTCGACGGGCCCATGAACACTGAAGCTTTCTTT. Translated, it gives CSGVDGPMNTEAFF.

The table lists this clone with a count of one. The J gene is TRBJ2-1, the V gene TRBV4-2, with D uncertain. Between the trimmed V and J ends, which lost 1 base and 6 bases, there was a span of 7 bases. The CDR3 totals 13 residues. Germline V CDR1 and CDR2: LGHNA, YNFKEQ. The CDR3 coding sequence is TGTGCCAGCAGCCAAGGGGGTCCCAATGAGCAGTTCTTC. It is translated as CASSQGGPNEQFF.